What follows is one TCR beta chain and its context. Its antigen remains unidentified. No base quality values were provided; no much bigger clone lies one nucleotide off. The immunoSEQ Assay, a bias-controlled multiplex PCR, was used to amplify TCRbeta CDR3 regions from genomic DNA. From the authors' description of their analysis: Nucleated cell counts per sample were estimated from amplification of reference gene primers within the assay. To quantify the absolute abundance of each unique TCRbeta CDR3 rearrangement, sequence reads were collapsed and filtered. For each sample, productive Simpson clonality was calculated as the square root of Simpson's diversity index across productive rearrangements. This immuneACCESS table, as held by TCRdb, lists in-frame sequences with V and J called but not all clones. Of the missing ones, under half trace to an unresolved V gene in checked studies; the others have no known cause. The DNA was the basis for D and trimming; V, J and clone size are from that table. The sample table records some 370,000 clones; roughly 87% of these occur just once. Over 4.5% of the sample is in the top ten clones.

The CDR3 runs 15 amino acids, cysteine and phenylalanine included. The kept DNA is CDR3 alone, 45 bases in frame from the first base. V and J are truncated by 6 bases and 3 bases respectively, leaving an intervening sequence of 18 bases. CDR1 is given as SGHDN and CDR2 as FVKESK, both from the germline V gene. These data come from a study of blood T cell repertoires in COVID-19 (dated by TCRdb to between 2020 and 2021). In the study overall: Samples from collaborators originated in the United States, Italy and Spain and spanned both the acute and convalescent phases of COVID-19. The material from the prospective study consisted of cDNA or gDNA derived from T cells, B-cell-depleted T cells, or PBMCs. Subjects who had been exposed to COVID-19, were actively infected with it, or had recovered from it provided the deeply sampled blood TCRbeta repertoires that made up the dataset. The repertoires were made available in a free public database intended to serve as a resource for research on the immune response to SARS-CoV-2. Samples were obtained from the ongoing ImmuneRACE study (first 160 participants) and from some 1,200 subjects provided by 6 global collaborators. Nearly every sample came with metadata listing a de-identified subject ID, COVID-19 status, age in years and sex. HLA class I and class II types, where available, came from metadata supplied by the sample provider rather than from assay-based typing. What the work shows at the level of the full study, not this receptor alone: Clinical and demographic metadata were provided uncurated, with the amount varying by source and participant.

In the prospective study, participants were about 18 to 95 years old, resided in approximately 22 geographic areas of the United States, and were enrolled through a virtual design. Cohort assignment in the prospective study relied on participant-reported clinical history from a screening survey and a study questionnaire. Recovered participants in ImmuneRACE Cohort 3 were defined by two consecutive negative NP/OP PCR tests, clearance by a healthcare professional, or resolution of symptoms. In the prospective study, whole blood, serum and a nasopharyngeal or oropharyngeal swab were collected from each participant by mobile phlebotomists. Prospective study participants could optionally give additional blood draws and questionnaires over an approximately 2-month period. Blood samples from the prospective study were shipped frozen or at room temperature prior to DNA extraction.

The chain joins TRBV14 to TRBJ2-7, and TRBD1 may be the D gene, going by 6 matching bases. Sequenced: PBMCs or T cells enriched from blood (not recorded which). This receptor was taken from a woman in her forties or fifties who had recovered from COVID-19. The DNA is TGTGCCAGCAGTCGGGTGGGGGCAGGGGACTACGAGCAGTACTTC. Translated, this gives CASSRVGAGDYEQYF.